This T cell receptor beta chain was sequenced in a study of shared clonotypes between healthy human individuals. Sequencing used immunoSEQ multiplex PCR; TCRdb keeps in-frame clones, though not all of them. The data hold 2 million to 2.5 million clones, with about nine tenths observed a single time. In the CD4+ fraction, cells were divided into CD45RA+ naive and CD45RA-negative memory subsets. On this clone itself: The antigen remains unidentified.

CDR3 length equals 11 residues. Germline CDR1 SGHRS, CDR2 YFSETQ. Trimming took 4 bases from V and 2 from J, leaving 3 bases between them. Notes on the study in general: Non-shared clonotypes had lower generation probabilities than those shared by all four donors. A generally larger estimated richness was seen in naive subsets than in memory subsets.

This chain uses TRBV5-1 with TRBJ1-2, with unresolved D. The sequencing input was naive CD4+ T cells from PBMCs. Specified subset: CD45RA+ positively selected. The receptor comes from a man between 18 and 29 years old in good health. Some clones in this sample may be carry-over from other donors' samples. CDR3 coding DNA: TGCGCCAGCAGCGCCAACTATGGCTACACCTTC. Translation gives CASSANYGYTF.